Each of the 10 T cell receptor beta chains below was sequenced from the same sample in a study of blood T cell repertoires in COVID-19. Clones were sequenced by immunoSEQ multiplex PCR, and TCRdb holds only the in-frame ones, with some missing. The repertoire has over 200,000 clones, 92% of them found once; the top ten carry under 1.5%. Sequencing used peripheral blood. These receptor sequences come from a man aged 25-45 years with acute or convalescent COVID-19.

This chain connects TRBV7-2 to TRBJ1-4; D is possibly TRBD1 (6 bases). V dropped 3 bases and J dropped 3 bases, with 17 bases sitting between them. Germline V gene lookup returns CDR1 SGHTA and CDR2 FQGNSA. This CDR3 region has 17 residues. CDR3 DNA sequence: TGTGCCAGCAGCTTGGACGGGACATCCCTCTCTAATGAAAAACTGTTTTTT. This translates into CASSLDGTSLSNEKLFF.

V gene TRBV5-1 combines with J gene TRBJ2-1; 8 nucleotides align to TRBD2. Germline V gene sequence: CDR1 SGHRS, CDR2 YFSETQ. Trimming at V came to 0 bases and at J to 6 bases, leaving 2 bases not matched to a gene. The CDR3 loop spans 14 amino acids. CDR3 residues: CASSLVAGSNEQFF. DNA of the CDR3: TGCGCCAGCAGCTTGGTAGCGGGATCCAATGAGCAGTTCTTC.

The J gene is TRBJ1-1, the V gene TRBV13, with 7 nucleotides matching TRBD1. The CDR3 extends over 13 amino acids. The V gene end was trimmed by 5 bases and the J gene end by 4 bases; junction bases not matched to a gene: 4. In germline, CDR1 is PRHDT, CDR2 FYEKMQ (reference sequence). The CDR3 region is CASSLGQATEAFF. CDR3 DNA sequence: TGTGCCAGCAGCCTCGGACAGGCCACTGAAGCTTTCTTT.

The J gene is TRBJ2-2, the V gene TRBV19; TRBD1 matches 9 bases. V lost 1 base to trimming and J lost 3 bases; unmatched junction nucleotides: 3. The CDR3 loop spans 16 amino acids. Per the germline V gene, CDR1 is LNHDA and CDR2 is SQIVND (reference sequence). CDR3 nucleotide sequence: TGTGCCAGTAGTATAGGGACAGGGGTGGACACCGGGGAGCTGTTTTTT. Its translation: CASSIGTGVDTGELFF. Complete variable domain (other parts from reference TRBV19 and TRBJ2-2): DGGITQSPKYLFRKEGQNVTLSCEQNLNHDAMYWYRQDPGQGLRLIYYSQIVNDFQKGDIAEGYSVSREKKESFPLTVTSAQKNPTAFYLCASSIGTGVDTGELFFGEGSRLTVL.

The rearrangement joins TRBV11-2 to TRBJ2-2; no reliable D call. The germline V gene has CDR1 SGHAT and CDR2 FQNNGV. The CDR3 has 14 residues. Trimming stripped 5 bases from V and 5 bases from J, with 12 bases between. CDR3 sequence reads: CASSVQIGTGELFF. The CDR3 DNA reads TGTGCCAGCAGCGTACAGATTGGTACCGGGGAGCTGTTTTTT.

V and J are TRBV30 and TRBJ2-2, with D unresolved. The CDR3 runs 12 residues. V was trimmed by 4 bases and J by 6 bases, leaving 9 bases between them. CDR1 GTSNPN and CDR2 SVGIG come from the germline V gene (reference sequence). In DNA, the CDR3 is TGTGCCTGGACCTGGGCGCCCGGGGAGCTGTTTTTT. Residues: CAWTWAPGELFF.

The CDR3 nucleotides read TGTGCCAGCAGCGTAGGGGGAGGCACCTACGAGCAGTACTTC. Protein product: CASSVGGGTYEQYF. The chain is built from TRBV9 and TRBJ2-7; TRBD2 might be the D (6 bases). The CDR3 contains 14 residues. Deletions cut 0 bases from V and 2 bases from J, with 9 bases between. CDR1 and CDR2 (germline): SGDLS, YYNGEE.

About this clone itself: It is unclear where the CDR3 begins or ends on the DNA, so no DNA is shown, and the CDR3 is as TCRdb lists it. The V gene is TRBV21-1, the J gene TRBJ1-3; the table's D call of TRBD1 was not tested on the DNA. TRBV21-1 counts as a pseudogene. Termini included, the CDR3 measures 18 amino acids. CDR3 loop: CASSKGVDGAVGFGTIYF.

V is TRBV15 and J is TRBJ1-1; D not resolved. Trimming shortened V by 5 bases and J by 4 bases, and 11 bases separated the two germline ends. Germline V gene data show CDR1 as LNHNV and CDR2 as YYDKDF (reference sequence). The CDR3 loop spans 13 amino acids. The CDR3 DNA reads as TGTGCCACCAGCCCGCCGAGCCTCACTGAAGCTTTCTTT. This gives the protein CATSPPSLTEAFF.

V gene TRBV20-1 combines with J gene TRBJ1-5, with 9 positions matching TRBD1. The J segment lost 0 bases and the V segment lost 3 bases, leaving 6 bases of the junction unmatched. Germline V lookup: CDR1 DFQATT, CDR2 SNEGSKA (reference sequence). The CDR3 runs 16 residues. CDR3 protein: CSASGTGSYSNQPQHF. The CDR3, as DNA: TGCAGTGCTAGTGGGACAGGGTCATATAGCAATCAGCCCCAGCATTTT.